A single TCR beta chain is shown here with its context. The target of this receptor is not known. No much larger clone exists at a distance of one base, and base qualities are not known. For the CD8 naive samples, CD45RO-negative cells were positively selected for CCR7, yielding a CD45RA+CCR7+ population from which TemRA cells were excluded. Healthy HIV-negative adults with no recently reported acute infections or vaccinations were included as donors. All donors were Caucasian adults living in Nashville, Tennessee, USA. Blood was obtained by leukapheresis, after which PBMCs were separated by Ficoll-Histopaque density gradient centrifugation and cryopreserved in liquid nitrogen vapor phase. Purity and quantity of every magnetically sorted T cell population were checked by analytical flow cytometry. Each sorted fraction had its genomic DNA isolated and then quantified by UV absorbance on a Nanodrop 2000c.

These data belong to a study of shared clonotypes between healthy human individuals (TCRdb year 2020). The study in broad terms: A couple of women and a few men aged 18 to 49 years were included in the cohort. Per donor, leukapheresis produced somewhere between about 0.9 and 9.5 billion PBMCs. Blood TCR repertoires of five healthy adults were deeply sequenced to estimate repertoire size and the extent of clonotype sharing between individuals. For each donor, CD4 naive and CD4 memory were each run on three plates, CD8 naive on two plates, and CD8 memory on one plate. Different laboratories and diverse techniques were used to prepare libraries and sequence TCR repertoires, to increase sequencing depth and limit assay-specific biases.

Looking up the germline V gene yields CDR1 SGHTA and CDR2 FQGTGA. Relative to germline, V is 2 bases shorter and J is 0 bases shorter, with 11 bases between their ends. Counted from cysteine to phenylalanine, this CDR3 has 15 amino acids. The only DNA kept is the CDR3, 45 bases in frame from the first base. Using the deep immunoSEQ assay, TCR CDR3 regions were amplified from genomic DNA by multiplex PCR. Genomic DNA extracted from each cell subset was distributed evenly over all wells of several immunoSEQ 96-well plates, and each plate served as one replicate. Each replicate PCR for sorted subsets received about 200 ng genomic DNA, equal to about 29,000 T cell genomes. The purified libraries were quantified using a Qubit 3.0 fluorometer, sized with a Bioanalyzer 2100, and then quantified again using the KAPA Library Quantification kit. Each immunoSEQ 96-well plate was sequenced on its own single-read 150-cycle Illumina NextSeq 550 flow cell. As for the original processing: Because the immunoSEQ output held only junctional sequences and lacked quality scores, the filtering could not match the filtering applied to full-length reads. Sequences were annotated with PyIR, a Python wrapper for IgBLAST v1.9, and V/J genes and CDR3 were assigned using IMGT germline references. Reads with weak V/J assignments (E-value above 1e-6), missing CDR3, stop codons, out-of-frame junctions, or ambiguous translated residues were removed. V3J clonotypes were defined as sequences sharing the same inferred V gene, J gene, and CDR3 amino acid sequence. The percentage overlap between two repertoires was calculated by dividing the number of shared unique clonotypes by the size of the smaller repertoire. Three approaches were used to assess repertoire richness: RTK rarefaction, the Chao1 estimator, and Recon v2.1 estimates of unobserved clonotypes. For all TCRbeta clonotypes obtained by the gDNA method from several donors, generation probabilities were computed with OLGA. The clones in this table, taken by TCRdb from immuneACCESS, are in-frame only. Not every clone is retained; where verified, under half of the shortfall comes from an unresolved V gene, and the cause of the rest is unknown. From that table come the V and J calls and clone size; the DNA was used to work out D and trimming. For this sample there are about 2 million clones; about 95% appear just once. Together, the top ten hold roughly 1.2% of the sample.

The research as a whole found: Pairwise subsampling indicated that sequencing depth was expected to affect the degree of clonotype sharing among donors. Estimated clonotype richness was generally larger for naive than for memory subsets. Clonotypes shared by all four sorted-subset donors showed higher generation probabilities than non-shared clonotypes. Rarefaction of sorted-subset datasets indicated incomplete sequencing despite the large sequencing depth. The genetic and exposure-history diversity represented was limited by the small number of donors. Approximately 5% of naive CD4, 3.5% of naive CD8, approximately 2% of memory CD4, and around 0.4% of memory CD8 clonotypes were shared across a few donors. Sampling was limited to blood, and TCR repertoires in tissue likely differ from TCR repertoires in blood.

The chain is assembled from TRBV7-3 and TRBJ2-7, and perhaps TRBD2 as D gene, on 5 matching bases. The receptor was isolated from a man aged 18 to 35 in good health. Sequencing used naive CD8+ T cells sorted from blood. What the cell subset or site label conveys for this sample: CD45RA+CCR7+. The nucleotide sequence reads TGTGCCAGCAGCTTAGGCTCAAGCGGCTCCTACGAGCAGTACTTC. Translated, it gives CASSLGSSGSYEQYF. When the CDR3 is completed using the reference TRBV7-3 and TRBJ2-7 genes on either side, the full variable domain is GAGVSQTPSNKVTEKGKYVELRCDPISGHTALYWYRQSLGQGPEFLIYFQGTGAADDSGLPNDRFFAVRPEGSVSTLKIQRTERGDSAVYLCASSLGSSGSYEQYFGPGTRLTVT.